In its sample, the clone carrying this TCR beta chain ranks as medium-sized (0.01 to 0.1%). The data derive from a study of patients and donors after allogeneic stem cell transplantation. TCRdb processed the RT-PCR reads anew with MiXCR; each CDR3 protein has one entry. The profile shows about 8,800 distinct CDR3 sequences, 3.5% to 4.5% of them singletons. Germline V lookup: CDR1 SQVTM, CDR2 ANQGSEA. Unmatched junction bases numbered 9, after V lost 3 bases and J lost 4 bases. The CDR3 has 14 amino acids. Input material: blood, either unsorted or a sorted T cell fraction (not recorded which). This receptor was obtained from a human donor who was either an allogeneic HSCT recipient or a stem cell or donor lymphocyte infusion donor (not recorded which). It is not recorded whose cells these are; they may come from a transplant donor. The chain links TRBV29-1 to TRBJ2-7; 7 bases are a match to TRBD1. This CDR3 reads CSVDLGQSSYEQYF. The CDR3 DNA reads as TGCAGCGTTGATCTGGGACAGAGTTCTTACGAGCAGTACTTC.